This TCR beta chain was documented in a study of post-analysis software for immune sequencing data. This CDR3 has 15 residues. Trimming cost V 2 bases and J 1 base, with 14 bases left between them. Germline CDR1 and CDR2: DFQATT and SNEGSKA (reference sequence). This clonotype turned up a few times. Its antigen is not known. Whole-study findings and limits: Several TRBV segments were more frequent in patients than controls; TRBV5-6, TRBV5-1 and TRBV20-1 belonged to this group.

Carried by the TCR beta cDNA libraries were unique molecular identifiers. TCRdb re-called the PCR reads with MiXCR, one entry per CDR3 protein. Among 450,000 to 650,000 distinct CDR3 sequences listed, roughly 45% were seen once. The specimen was blood. The rearrangement joins TRBV20-1 to TRBJ1-1, with D unclear. This clonotype was obtained from a girl aged 10 to 17 with multiple sclerosis. The CDR3 DNA is TGCAGTGCTAGACCCCTCGAAAGAGCGAACACTGAAGCTTTCTTT. It yields the protein CSARPLERANTEAFF.